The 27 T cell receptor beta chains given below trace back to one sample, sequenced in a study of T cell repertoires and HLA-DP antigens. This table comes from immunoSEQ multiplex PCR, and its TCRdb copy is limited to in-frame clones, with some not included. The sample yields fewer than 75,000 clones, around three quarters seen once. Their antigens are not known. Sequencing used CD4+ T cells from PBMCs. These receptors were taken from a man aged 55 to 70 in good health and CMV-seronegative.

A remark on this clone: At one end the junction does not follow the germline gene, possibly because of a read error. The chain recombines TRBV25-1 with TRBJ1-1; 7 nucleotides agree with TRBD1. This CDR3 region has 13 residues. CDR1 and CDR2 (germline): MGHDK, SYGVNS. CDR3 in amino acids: CASSRQGPTEASF. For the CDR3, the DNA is TGTGCCAGCTCTCGACAGGGCCCTACTGAAGCTTCCTTT.

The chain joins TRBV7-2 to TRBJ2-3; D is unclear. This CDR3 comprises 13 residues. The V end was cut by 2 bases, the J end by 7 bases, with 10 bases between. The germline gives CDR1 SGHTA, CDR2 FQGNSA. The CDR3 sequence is CASSLSWVNTQYF. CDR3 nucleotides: TGTGCCAGCAGCTTAAGTTGGGTGAATACGCAGTATTTT.

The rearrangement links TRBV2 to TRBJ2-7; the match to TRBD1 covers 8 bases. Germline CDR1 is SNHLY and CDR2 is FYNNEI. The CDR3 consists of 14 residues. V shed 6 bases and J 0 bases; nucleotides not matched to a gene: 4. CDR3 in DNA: TGTGCCAGCAGCCTTGACAGGGGCTCCTACGAGCAGTACTTC. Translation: CASSLDRGSYEQYF.

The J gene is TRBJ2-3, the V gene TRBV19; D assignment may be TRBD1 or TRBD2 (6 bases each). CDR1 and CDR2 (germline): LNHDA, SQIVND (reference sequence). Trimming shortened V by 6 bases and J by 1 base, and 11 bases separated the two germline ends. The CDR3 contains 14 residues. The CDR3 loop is CASSSGGGTDTQYF. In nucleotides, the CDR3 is TGTGCCAGTAGCTCCGGGGGCGGCACAGATACGCAGTATTTT.

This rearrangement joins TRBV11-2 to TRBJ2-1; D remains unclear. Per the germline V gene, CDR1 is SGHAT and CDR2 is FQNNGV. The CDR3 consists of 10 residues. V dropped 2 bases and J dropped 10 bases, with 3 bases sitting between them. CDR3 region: CASSLNEQFF. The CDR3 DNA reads TGTGCCAGCAGCTTAAACGAGCAGTTCTTC.

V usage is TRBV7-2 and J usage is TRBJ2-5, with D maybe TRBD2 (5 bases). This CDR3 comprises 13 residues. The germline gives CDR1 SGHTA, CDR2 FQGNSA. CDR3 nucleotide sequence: TGTGCTGAACGAACTGCGGGCCAAGAGACCCAGTACTTC. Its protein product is CAERTAGQETQYF.

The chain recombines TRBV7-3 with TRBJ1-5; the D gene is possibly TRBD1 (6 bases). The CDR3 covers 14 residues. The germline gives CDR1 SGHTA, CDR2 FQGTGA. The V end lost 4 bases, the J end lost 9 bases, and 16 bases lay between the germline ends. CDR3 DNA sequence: TGTGCCAGCAGCTCTCGGGACATCCAATGGCCCCAGCATTTT. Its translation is CASSSRDIQWPQHF.

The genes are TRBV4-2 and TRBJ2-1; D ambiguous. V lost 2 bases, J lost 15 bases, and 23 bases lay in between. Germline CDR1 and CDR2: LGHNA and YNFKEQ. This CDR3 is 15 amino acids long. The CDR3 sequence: CASSQRPNDPFALFF. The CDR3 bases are TGTGCCAGCAGCCAACGACCTAACGACCCCTTTGCTCTGTTCTTC.

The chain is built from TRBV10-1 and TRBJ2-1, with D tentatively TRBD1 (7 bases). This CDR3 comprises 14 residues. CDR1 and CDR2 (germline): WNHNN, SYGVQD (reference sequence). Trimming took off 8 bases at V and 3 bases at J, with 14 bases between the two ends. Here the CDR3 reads CASGQGGGYNEQFF. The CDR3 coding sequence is TGCGCCAGCGGTCAGGGGGGCGGCTACAATGAGCAGTTCTTC.

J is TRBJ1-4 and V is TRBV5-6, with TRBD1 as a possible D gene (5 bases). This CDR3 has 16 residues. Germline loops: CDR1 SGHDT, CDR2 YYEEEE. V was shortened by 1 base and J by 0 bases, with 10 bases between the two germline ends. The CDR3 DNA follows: TGTGCCAGCAGCTTGCGGGGGACTGCAACTAATGAAAAACTGTTTTTT. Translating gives CASSLRGTATNEKLFF.

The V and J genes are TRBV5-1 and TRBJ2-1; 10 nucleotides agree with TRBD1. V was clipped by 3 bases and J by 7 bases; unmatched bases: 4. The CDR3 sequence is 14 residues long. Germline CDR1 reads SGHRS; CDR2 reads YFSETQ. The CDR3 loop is CASSSRQGANEQFF. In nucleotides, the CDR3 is TGCGCCAGCAGCTCCCGACAGGGGGCAAATGAGCAGTTCTTC.

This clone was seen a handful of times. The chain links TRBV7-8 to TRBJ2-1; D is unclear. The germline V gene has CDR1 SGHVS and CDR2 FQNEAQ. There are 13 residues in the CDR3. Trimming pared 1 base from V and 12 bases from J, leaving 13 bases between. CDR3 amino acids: CASSLGGKGGQFF. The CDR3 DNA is TGTGCCAGCAGCTTAGGAGGCAAGGGTGGGCAGTTCTTC.

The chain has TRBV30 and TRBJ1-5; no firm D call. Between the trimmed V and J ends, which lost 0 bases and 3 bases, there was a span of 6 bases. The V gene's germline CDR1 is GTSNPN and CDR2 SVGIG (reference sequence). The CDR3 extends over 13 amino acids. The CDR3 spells CAWSVSTNQPQHF. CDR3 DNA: TGTGCCTGGAGTGTTAGCACCAATCAGCCCCAGCATTTT.

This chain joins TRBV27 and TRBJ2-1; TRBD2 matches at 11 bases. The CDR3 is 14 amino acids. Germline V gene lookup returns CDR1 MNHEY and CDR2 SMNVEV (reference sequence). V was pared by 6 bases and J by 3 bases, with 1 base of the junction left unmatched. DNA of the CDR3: TGTGCCAGCAGCGGACTAGCGGGCTACAATGAGCAGTTCTTC. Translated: CASSGLAGYNEQFF.

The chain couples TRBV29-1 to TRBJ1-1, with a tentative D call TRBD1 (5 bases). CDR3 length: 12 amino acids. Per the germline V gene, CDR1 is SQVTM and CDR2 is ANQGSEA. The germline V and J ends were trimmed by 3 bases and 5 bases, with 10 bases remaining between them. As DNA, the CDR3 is TGCAGCGTTGACAGGGTCTCGACTGAAGCTTTCTTT. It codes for CSVDRVSTEAFF.

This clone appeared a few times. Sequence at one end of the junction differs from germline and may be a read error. CDR3 sequence reads: CAIRGTGSSNEQFF. CDR3 bases: TGTGCCATCAGAGGGACAGGGTCCTCCAATGAGCAGTTCTTC. The rearrangement joins TRBV10-3 to TRBJ2-1; TRBD1 matches at 9 bases. Germline V gene sequence: CDR1 ENHRY, CDR2 SYGVKD. This CDR3 region has 14 residues.

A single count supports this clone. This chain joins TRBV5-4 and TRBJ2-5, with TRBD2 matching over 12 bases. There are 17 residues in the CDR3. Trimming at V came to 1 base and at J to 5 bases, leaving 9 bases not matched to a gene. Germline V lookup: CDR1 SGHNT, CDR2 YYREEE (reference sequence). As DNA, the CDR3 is TGTGCCAGCAGCTTGTCGCTAGCGGGAGGGCCGGGGGAGACCCAGTACTTC. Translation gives CASSLSLAGGPGETQYF.

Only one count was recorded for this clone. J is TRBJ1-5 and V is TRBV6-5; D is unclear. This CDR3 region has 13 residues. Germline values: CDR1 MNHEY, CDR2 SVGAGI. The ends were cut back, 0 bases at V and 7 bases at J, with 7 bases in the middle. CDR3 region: CASSYSIRQPQHF. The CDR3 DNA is TGTGCCAGCAGTTACTCTATTCGACAGCCCCAGCATTTT.

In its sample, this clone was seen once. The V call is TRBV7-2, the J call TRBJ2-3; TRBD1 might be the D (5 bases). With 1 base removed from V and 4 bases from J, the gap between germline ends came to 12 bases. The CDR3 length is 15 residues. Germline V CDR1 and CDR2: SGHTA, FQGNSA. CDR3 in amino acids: CASSLDGRAADTQYF. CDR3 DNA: TGTGCCAGCAGCTTAGACGGCAGGGCGGCAGATACGCAGTATTTT.

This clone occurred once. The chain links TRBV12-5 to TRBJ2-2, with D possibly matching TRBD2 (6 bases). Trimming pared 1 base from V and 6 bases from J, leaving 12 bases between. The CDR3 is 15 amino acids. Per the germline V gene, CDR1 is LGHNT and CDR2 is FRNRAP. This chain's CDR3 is CASGLGLRGSGELFF. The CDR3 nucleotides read TGTGCTAGTGGTTTGGGCCTCCGGGGGTCCGGGGAGCTGTTTTTT.

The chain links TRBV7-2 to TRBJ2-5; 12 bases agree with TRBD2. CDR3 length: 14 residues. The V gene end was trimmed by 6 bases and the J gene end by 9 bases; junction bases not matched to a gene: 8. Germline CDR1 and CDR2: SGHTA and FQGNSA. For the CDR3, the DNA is TGTGCCAGCAGTCCCGGACTAGCGGGATCGGCCCAGTACTTC. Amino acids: CASSPGLAGSAQYF.

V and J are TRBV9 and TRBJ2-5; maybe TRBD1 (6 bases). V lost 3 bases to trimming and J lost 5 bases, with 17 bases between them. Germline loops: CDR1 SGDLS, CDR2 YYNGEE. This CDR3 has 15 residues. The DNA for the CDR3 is TGTGCCAGCAGCGCCGAACAGGGTCTGTGGGAGACCCAGTACTTC. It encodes CASSAEQGLWETQYF.

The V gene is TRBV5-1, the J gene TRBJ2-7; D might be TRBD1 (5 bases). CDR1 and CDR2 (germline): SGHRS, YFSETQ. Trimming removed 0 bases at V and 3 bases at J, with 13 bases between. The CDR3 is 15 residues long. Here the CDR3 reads CASSLGRGQNYEQYF. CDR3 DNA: TGCGCCAGCAGCTTGGGGCGAGGACAAAACTACGAGCAGTACTTC.

CDR3: CATSRDPTGNNYGYTF. CDR3 bases: TGTGCCACCAGCAGAGATCCAACGGGGAATAACTATGGCTACACCTTC. The rearrangement joins TRBV15 to TRBJ1-2; D is undetermined. The CDR3 contains 16 residues. Germline CDR1 and CDR2: LNHNV and YYDKDF (reference sequence). The V gene lost 0 bases and the J gene lost 1 base, with 12 bases spanning the gap.

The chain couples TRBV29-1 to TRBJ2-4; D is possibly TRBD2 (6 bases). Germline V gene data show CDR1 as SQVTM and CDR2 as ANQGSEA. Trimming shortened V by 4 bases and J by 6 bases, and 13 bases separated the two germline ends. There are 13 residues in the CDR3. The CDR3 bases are TGCAGCGTTGTTGCCGGGGGAATAAACATTCAGTACTTC. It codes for CSVVAGGINIQYF. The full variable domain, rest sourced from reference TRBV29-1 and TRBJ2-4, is SAVISQKPSRDICQRGTSLTIQCQVDSQVTMMFWYRQQPGQSLTLIATANQGSEATYESGFVIDKFPISRPNLTFSTLTVSNMSPEDSSIYLCSVVAGGINIQYFGAGTRLSVL.

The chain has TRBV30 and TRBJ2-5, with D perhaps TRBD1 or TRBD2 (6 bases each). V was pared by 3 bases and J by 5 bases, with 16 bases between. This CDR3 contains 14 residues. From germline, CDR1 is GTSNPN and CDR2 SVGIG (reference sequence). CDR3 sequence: CAWSGGGDRETQYF. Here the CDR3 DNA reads TGTGCCTGGAGCGGGGGCGGGGATAGGGAGACCCAGTACTTC.

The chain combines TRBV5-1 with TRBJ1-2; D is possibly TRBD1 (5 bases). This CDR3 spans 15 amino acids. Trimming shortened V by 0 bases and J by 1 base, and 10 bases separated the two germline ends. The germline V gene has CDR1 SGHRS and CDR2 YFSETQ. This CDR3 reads CASSLGQGLNYGYTF. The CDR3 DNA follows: TGCGCCAGCAGCTTGGGCCAGGGACTTAACTATGGCTACACCTTC. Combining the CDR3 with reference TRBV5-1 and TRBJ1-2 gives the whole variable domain KAGVTQTPRYLIKTRGQQVTLSCSPISGHRSVSWYQQTPGQGLQFLFEYFSETQRNKGNFPGRFSGRQFSNSRSEMNVSTLELGDSALYLCASSLGQGLNYGYTFGSGTRLTVV.